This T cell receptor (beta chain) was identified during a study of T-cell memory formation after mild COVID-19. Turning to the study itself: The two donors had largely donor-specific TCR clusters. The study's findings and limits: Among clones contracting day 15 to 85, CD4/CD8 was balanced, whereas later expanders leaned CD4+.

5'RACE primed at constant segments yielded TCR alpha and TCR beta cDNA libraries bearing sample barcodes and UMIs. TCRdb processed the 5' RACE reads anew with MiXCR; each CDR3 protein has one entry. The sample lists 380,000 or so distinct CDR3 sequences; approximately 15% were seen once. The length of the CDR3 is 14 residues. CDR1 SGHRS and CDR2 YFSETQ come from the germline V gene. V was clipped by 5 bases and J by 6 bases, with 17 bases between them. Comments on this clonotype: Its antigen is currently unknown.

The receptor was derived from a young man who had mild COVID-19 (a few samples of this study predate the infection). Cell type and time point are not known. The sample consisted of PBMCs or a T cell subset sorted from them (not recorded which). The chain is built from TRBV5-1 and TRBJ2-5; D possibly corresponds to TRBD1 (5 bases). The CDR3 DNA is TGCGCCAGCAGTCCGGAAGGGGCTACGAAGACCCAGTACTTC. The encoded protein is CASSPEGATKTQYF.